Below are 27 T cell receptor beta chains sequenced from a single sample in a study of T cells after yellow fever vaccination. Via MiXCR, TCRdb re-called the 5' RACE reads, giving one row per CDR3 protein. The profile shows fewer than 350,000 distinct CDR3 sequences, 3% to 4.5% of them singletons. This specimen was PBMCs, taken on the day of the yellow fever booster vaccination. These receptors originate from a man younger than 35 who received the YFV17D yellow fever vaccine.

At least ten counts were recorded for this clonotype. J is TRBJ2-1 and V is TRBV29-1, with 7 bases lining up with TRBD1. V trimming: 1 base; J trimming: 4 bases; junction bases outside the gene matches: 4. The CDR3 runs to 14 residues. CDR1 is SQVTM, CDR2 ANQGSEA, per germline. The CDR3 reads CSVEGGQLYNEQFF. DNA of the CDR3: TGCAGCGTTGAAGGGGGACAGCTATACAATGAGCAGTTCTTC.

V and J are TRBV4-1 and TRBJ2-1; D not certain. Germline CDR1 is MGHRA and CDR2 is YSYEKL. The length of the CDR3 is 14 residues. The V and J ends lost 1 base and 4 bases respectively, with 8 bases between them. CDR3 nucleotide sequence: TGCGCCAGCAGCCAAGTTCCCCCATACAATGAGCAGTTCTTC. Its protein is CASSQVPPYNEQFF.

There are a few counts of this clonotype. The J gene is TRBJ2-6, the V gene TRBV6-5; D remains unclear. CDR1 is MNHEY and CDR2 is SVGAGI in the germline V gene. The CDR3 is 16 residues long. V lost 0 bases and J lost 0, with 6 bases in between. CDR3 loop: CASSYSGNSGANVLTF. The CDR3 region has the DNA TGTGCCAGCAGTTACTCCGGAAACTCTGGGGCCAACGTCCTGACTTTC.

The chain carries TRBV29-1 and TRBJ2-5, with D tentatively TRBD2 (6 bases). Looked up from germline, CDR1 is SQVTM and CDR2 is ANQGSEA. CDR3 size: 14 residues. The ends were cut back, 6 bases at V and 3 bases at J, with 17 bases in the middle. In DNA form, the CDR3 reads TGCAGCGTCACCTCGGGCGGGGCGGAAGAGACCCAGTACTTC. It yields the protein CSVTSGGAEETQYF. The full variable domain, its missing parts supplied by reference TRBV29-1 and TRBJ2-5, is SAVISQKPSRDICQRGTSLTIQCQVDSQVTMMFWYRQQPGQSLTLIATANQGSEATYESGFVIDKFPISRPNLTFSTLTVSNMSPEDSSIYLCSVTSGGAEETQYFGPGTRLLVL.

This clonotype was counted only a few times. The chain carries TRBV9 and TRBJ2-1; D possibly corresponds to TRBD2 (6 bases). Germline CDR1 and CDR2: SGDLS and YYNGEE. The CDR3 length is 14 residues. With 0 bases removed from V and 9 bases from J, the gap between germline ends came to 13 bases. The CDR3 protein is CASSVATAGSEQFF. The CDR3 DNA sequence: TGTGCCAGCAGCGTAGCTACTGCGGGGAGTGAGCAGTTCTTC.

The CDR3 here is CASSLERGIGTDTQYF. The DNA for the CDR3 is TGTGCCAGCAGCTTGGAGCGGGGGATCGGCACAGATACGCAGTATTTT. This chain connects TRBV7-2 to TRBJ2-3; TRBD2 agrees at 8 bases. The J segment lost 1 base and the V segment lost 3 bases, leaving 6 bases of the junction unmatched. Looked up from germline, CDR1 is SGHTA and CDR2 is FQGNSA. The CDR3 is made up of 16 amino acids.

This clonotype was recorded at least ten times. The chain couples TRBV4-3 to TRBJ2-3; tentative D call: TRBD1 (6 bases). V shed 6 bases and J shed 3 bases, with 10 bases lying between them. Looked up from germline, CDR1 is LGHNA and CDR2 is YSLEER. There are 13 residues in the CDR3. CDR3 bases: TGCGCCAGCAGGGAAACAGGGACAGATACGCAGTATTTT. Translation gives CASRETGTDTQYF.

In this sample, this clonotype turned up many times. The chain links TRBV5-6 to TRBJ2-3; 8 bases are a match to TRBD1. The V segment lost 4 bases and the J segment 4 bases; nucleotides outside the gene matches: 8. This CDR3 spans 15 amino acids. Germline V gene lookup returns CDR1 SGHDT and CDR2 YYEEEE. The CDR3 DNA is TGTGCCAGCAGCAGGACAGGGACAGTTCCAGATACGCAGTATTTT. Its translation is CASSRTGTVPDTQYF. Full variable domain (remainder filled in from reference TRBV5-6 and TRBJ2-3): DAGVTQSPTHLIKTRGQQVTLRCSPKSGHDTVSWYQQALGQGPQFIFQYYEEEERQRGNFPDRFSGHQFPNYSSELNVNALLLGDSALYLCASSRTGTVPDTQYFGPGTRLTVL.

This chain uses TRBV29-1 with TRBJ1-6; 9 bases agree with TRBD1. CDR1 and CDR2 (germline): SQVTM, ANQGSEA. CDR3 size: 13 residues. J lost 8 bases, V lost 6 bases, and 5 bases had no gene match. The DNA of the CDR3 is TGCAGCGTGGGGGACAGGGAGTATTCACCCCTCCACTTT. This sequence encodes CSVGDREYSPLHF.

The genes are TRBV7-9 and TRBJ2-2; D is ambiguous. Germline V gene sequence: CDR1 SEHNR, CDR2 FQNEAQ (reference sequence). V was clipped by 6 bases and J by 7 bases, with 18 bases between them. The CDR3 covers 15 residues. CDR3 amino acids: CASSPNAWVIGELFF. The CDR3 DNA reads as TGTGCCAGCAGTCCCAACGCCTGGGTGATCGGGGAGCTGTTTTTT. Complete variable domain (other parts from reference TRBV7-9 and TRBJ2-2): DTGVSQNPRHKITKRGQNVTFRCDPISEHNRLYWYRQTLGQGPEFLTYFQNEAQLEKSRLLSDRFSAERPKGSFSTLEIQRTEQGDSAMYLCASSPNAWVIGELFFGEGSRLTVL.

In this sample, this clonotype turned up many times. This chain links TRBV4-1 with TRBJ2-3; D may correspond to TRBD1 or TRBD2 (5 bases each). The CDR3 loop spans 16 amino acids. Germline V CDR1 and CDR2: MGHRA, YSYEKL. The V and J ends lost 0 bases and 4 bases respectively, with 14 bases between them. Here the CDR3 reads CASSQDRLRGADTQYF. CDR3 sequence (DNA): TGCGCCAGCAGCCAAGATCGGCTAAGAGGGGCAGATACGCAGTATTTT.

This clonotype has at least ten counts. CDR3 sequence reads: CSASTGGSDQETQYF. CDR3 nucleotide sequence: TGCAGTGCTAGCACAGGGGGCTCAGACCAAGAGACCCAGTACTTC. The chain has TRBV20-1 and TRBJ2-5, with TRBD1 identical over 9 bases. The germline V gene has CDR1 DFQATT and CDR2 SNEGSKA (reference sequence). CDR3 length: 15 amino acids. The V and J ends lost 3 bases and 0 bases, in that order; junction bases with no gene match: 5.

This clonotype was counted only a few times. J is TRBJ1-1 and V is TRBV6-5; D is perhaps TRBD1 (5 bases). Looked up from germline, CDR1 is MNHEY and CDR2 is SVGAGI. The ends were cut back, 4 bases at V and 2 bases at J, with 20 bases in the middle. The CDR3 extends over 17 amino acids. The CDR3 bases are TGTGCCAGCAGTTCCCAGTTTGGGGCTGTGGGTAACACTGAAGCTTTCTTT. Translated: CASSSQFGAVGNTEAFF.

The chain links TRBV20-1 to TRBJ1-4; D gene unclear. Germline assignment: CDR1 DFQATT and CDR2 SNEGSKA (reference sequence). V dropped 6 bases and J dropped 7 bases, with 15 bases sitting between them. This CDR3 region has 13 residues. The chain's CDR3 is CSATPTEIEKLFF. In DNA form, the CDR3 reads TGCAGTGCCACCCCCACAGAAATTGAAAAACTGTTTTTT.

This clonotype has a count of ten or more. This chain connects TRBV24-1 to TRBJ2-6; TRBD1 might be the D (5 bases). CDR1 and CDR2 (germline): KGHDR, SFDVKD. The CDR3 contains 12 residues. Trimming stripped 3 bases from V and 11 bases from J, with 7 bases between. CDR3 coding DNA: TGTGCCACCAGTGATACAGGATACGTCCTGACTTTC. Translation: CATSDTGYVLTF.

A few counts support this clonotype. The chain joins TRBV5-1 to TRBJ2-2; TRBD2 matches at 9 bases. The length of the CDR3 is 14 residues. The V segment lost 4 bases and the J segment 7 bases; nucleotides outside the gene matches: 5. CDR1 SGHRS and CDR2 YFSETQ come from the germline V gene. In nucleotides, the CDR3 is TGCGCCAGCAGCCTGGGACTAGCTAACGGGGAGCTGTTTTTT. Its translation: CASSLGLANGELFF.

The gene calls are TRBV19 and TRBJ1-1; D ambiguous. Trimming cost V 8 bases and J 1 base, with 14 bases left between them. This CDR3 has 14 residues. Per germline, CDR1 LNHDA and CDR2 SQIVND (reference sequence). The DNA of the CDR3 is TGTGCCAGTCATATCCGGACGGGGAACACTGAAGCTTTCTTT. It is translated as CASHIRTGNTEAFF.

This clonotype was picked up a small number of times. This chain uses TRBV29-1 with TRBJ2-3; the match to TRBD2 covers 13 bases. Trimming at V came to 7 bases and at J to 2 bases, leaving 6 bases not matched to a gene. CDR3 length: 15 residues. CDR1 is SQVTM and CDR2 is ANQGSEA in the germline V gene. The CDR3: CSAGLAGDLTDTQYF. In nucleotides, the CDR3 is TGCAGCGCTGGACTAGCGGGGGACCTCACAGATACGCAGTATTTT.

The V and J genes are TRBV4-1 and TRBJ2-3, with 11 bases identical to TRBD2. Germline V gene data show CDR1 as MGHRA and CDR2 as YSYEKL. The CDR3 loop spans 15 amino acids. Trimming cost V 7 bases and J 4 bases; bases outside gene matches: 7. The CDR3 loop is CASKQLAGVADTQYF. The CDR3 DNA is TGCGCCAGCAAGCAACTAGCGGGGGTTGCAGATACGCAGTATTTT.

The table lists this clonotype with many counts. The chain combines TRBV30 with TRBJ1-2; a weak D match, TRBD1 (5 bases). The CDR3 runs to 12 residues. V was clipped by 5 bases and J by 8 bases, with 15 bases between them. CDR1 is GTSNPN and CDR2 is SVGIG in the germline V gene (reference sequence). CDR3 sequence (DNA): TGTGCCTGGGCCCCGGGGGTTGGGGGCTACACCTTC. It yields the protein CAWAPGVGGYTF.

V usage is TRBV7-8 and J usage is TRBJ2-5; D may match TRBD1 or TRBD2 (5 bases each). Trimming pared 8 bases from V and 2 bases from J, leaving 18 bases between. Germline V gene sequence: CDR1 SGHVS, CDR2 FQNEAQ. The CDR3 has 15 amino acids. CDR3 bases: TGTGCCAGCTCCCCCGTCTTGAGGGGTCAAGAGACCCAGTACTTC. Residues: CASSPVLRGQETQYF.

In its sample, this clonotype was seen many times. This rearrangement joins TRBV6-5 to TRBJ2-2; D is perhaps TRBD2 (5 bases). Germline CDR1 and CDR2: MNHEY and SVGAGI. The CDR3 spans 17 residues. The V and J ends lost 0 bases and 4 bases respectively, with 15 bases between them. The CDR3 protein is CASSYSFGRAGTGELFF. CDR3 nucleotide sequence: TGTGCCAGCAGTTACTCGTTCGGCCGGGCGGGCACCGGGGAGCTGTTTTTT.

This chain links TRBV5-1 with TRBJ2-3; D is ambiguous. CDR1 and CDR2 (germline): SGHRS, YFSETQ. CDR3 length: 15 residues. The V and J ends lost 2 bases and 2 bases respectively, with 12 bases between them. The CDR3 DNA sequence: TGCGCCAGCAGCTTTGGGGAAAGTTCCACAGATACGCAGTATTTT. Translation: CASSFGESSTDTQYF.

The rearrangement joins TRBV11-2 to TRBJ2-7; no clear D gene. Germline assignment: CDR1 SGHAT and CDR2 FQNNGV. The CDR3 length is 16 residues. V was trimmed by 0 bases and J by 5 bases, leaving 17 bases between them. The CDR3 loop reads CASSLDIRWAEDEQYV. The DNA of the CDR3 is TGTGCCAGCAGCTTAGATATACGGTGGGCCGAAGACGAGCAGTACGTC.

The V and J genes are TRBV11-1 and TRBJ2-7; a possible D gene is TRBD1 (6 bases). V was shortened by 4 bases and J by 4 bases, with 14 bases between the two germline ends. CDR1 and CDR2 from the germline V gene are SGHAT and FQDESV (reference sequence). This CDR3 region has 14 residues. CDR3 DNA sequence: TGTGCCAGCAGCTCCCTGGGGGCGGTTTACGAGCAGTACTTC. Protein sequence: CASSSLGAVYEQYF.

This clonotype was seen repeatedly, ten times or more. The rearrangement joins TRBV5-1 to TRBJ2-5; 9 nucleotides line up with TRBD2. Germline V CDR1 and CDR2: SGHRS, YFSETQ. With V trimmed by 2 bases and J by 5 bases, 7 bases remained unmatched. The CDR3 spans 15 residues. The CDR3 is CASSLFLAGRETQYF. CDR3 in DNA: TGCGCCAGCAGCTTATTCCTAGCGGGACGGGAGACCCAGTACTTC.

About this clonotype: Given a much more abundant clone one base away, this may be a read error. The chain recombines TRBV7-2 with TRBJ2-3, with D tentatively TRBD1 or TRBD2 (6 bases each). The CDR3 covers 13 residues. Germline values: CDR1 SGHTA, CDR2 FQGNSA. Trimming removed 5 bases at V and 6 bases at J, with 12 bases between. The CDR3 nucleotides read TGTGCCAGCAGCCAGGAGGGGGTGGATACGCAGTATTTT. Protein sequence: CASSQEGVDTQYF.